The clone carrying this TCR beta chain was found many times. Its target is unknown. Germline CDR1 and CDR2: SGHAT and FQNNGV. Trimming stripped 1 base from V and 7 bases from J, with 13 bases between. The CDR3 extends over 15 amino acids. This entry comes from a study of regulatory T cells in long-lasting Graves disease. Study background: The criterion for persistent Graves' disease was over 5 years of antithyroid drugs with positive TSH receptor antibodies.

Study-level findings and limits: TCR diversity was lower in persistent Graves' patients (versus newly diagnosed ones). There was favoring of TRBV28, TRBJ1-2 and TRBJ2-5 in persistent disease. New patients shared fewer public clonotypes (over 900) than persistent patients did (roughly 2,600).

Construction of TCR beta libraries relied on iRepertoire HTBI primers and on Arm-PCR targeting CDR3 regions. TCRdb redid the calling of the multiplex PCR reads with MiXCR, one entry per CDR3 protein. The sample includes more than 350,000 distinct CDR3 sequences, around 23% of them seen just once. The time point is: persistent/refractory GD, antithyroid drugs over 5 years with positive TRAb. PBMC-derived RNA was used for the TCR library. Sample: peripheral blood mononuclear cells (PBMCs), taken when the disease was refractory, from a patient treated with antithyroid drugs. This receptor was obtained from a female donor with Graves disease. The chain uses TRBV11-2 and TRBJ1-4, with a possible D match to TRBD1 (6 bases). The CDR3 region has the DNA TGTGCCAGCAGCTTAGGAGGGGGTTCTGGTGAAAAACTGTTTTTT. This sequence encodes CASSLGGGSGEKLFF.